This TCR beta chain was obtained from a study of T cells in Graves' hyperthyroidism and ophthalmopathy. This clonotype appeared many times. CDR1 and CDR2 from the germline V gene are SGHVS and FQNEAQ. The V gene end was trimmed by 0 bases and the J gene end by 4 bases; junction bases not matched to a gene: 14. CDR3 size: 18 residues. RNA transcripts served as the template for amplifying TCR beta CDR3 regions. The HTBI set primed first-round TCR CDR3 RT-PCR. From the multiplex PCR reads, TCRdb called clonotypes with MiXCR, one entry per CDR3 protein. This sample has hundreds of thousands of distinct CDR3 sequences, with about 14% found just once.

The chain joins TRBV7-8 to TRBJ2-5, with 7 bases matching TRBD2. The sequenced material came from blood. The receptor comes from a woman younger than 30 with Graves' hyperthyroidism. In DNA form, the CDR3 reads TGTGCCAGCAGCTTAGCGCGTGGAAAGCGGGGCGGATCAGAGACCCAGTACTTC. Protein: CASSLARGKRGGSETQYF. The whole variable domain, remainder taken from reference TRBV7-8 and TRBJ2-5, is GAGVSQSPRYKVAKRGQDVALRCDPISGHVSLFWYQQALGQGPEFLTYFQNEAQLDKSGLPSDRFFAERPEGSVSTLKIQRTQQEDSAVYLCASSLARGKRGGSETQYFGPGTRLLVL.